The T cell receptor beta chain under discussion was sequenced for a study of blood T cell repertoires in COVID-19. On the study more broadly: Sample material is recorded as cDNA or gDNA derived from T cells, B-cell-depleted T cells, or PBMCs.

V lost 4 bases and J lost 4; bases outside the gene matches: 12. In germline, CDR1 is ENHRY, CDR2 SYGVKD. This CDR3 comprises 17 residues. In the authors' methods: Nucleated cell number was recorded as an estimate derived from reference gene primer amplification. Here immunoSEQ multiplex PCR was the method, and the copy in TCRdb shows in-frame clones only, minus some. That table gives V, J and clone size, and the DNA gave D and trimming. The sample has approximately 140,000 clones, 88% seen once. J is TRBJ2-1 and V is TRBV10-3, with 8 bases matching TRBD2. This TCR derives from a human donor with COVID-19, enrolled during active disease. The donor label of this sample is uncertain. Sequences were obtained from peripheral blood. In nucleotides, the CDR3 is TGTGCCATCAGTGGGGGCCCGGGACTAGAAGGATACAATGAGCAGTTCTTC. As protein: CAISGGPGLEGYNEQFF.